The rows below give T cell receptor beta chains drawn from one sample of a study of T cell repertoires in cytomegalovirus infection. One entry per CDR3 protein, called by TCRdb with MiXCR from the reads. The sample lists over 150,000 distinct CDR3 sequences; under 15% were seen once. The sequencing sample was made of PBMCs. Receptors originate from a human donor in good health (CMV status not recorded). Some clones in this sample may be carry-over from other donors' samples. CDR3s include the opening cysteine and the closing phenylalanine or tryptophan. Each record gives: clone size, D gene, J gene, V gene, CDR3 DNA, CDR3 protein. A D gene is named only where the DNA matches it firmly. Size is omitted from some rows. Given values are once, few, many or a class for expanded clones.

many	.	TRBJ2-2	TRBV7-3	TGTGCCAGCAGCACCACGCCACCCGGGGAGCTGTTTTTT	CASSTTPPGELFF
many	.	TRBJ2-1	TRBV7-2	TGTGCCAGCAGCTTACTCGAATACAATGAGCAGTTCTTC	CASSLLEYNEQFF
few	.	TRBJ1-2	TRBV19	TGTGCCAGTATGGGGTTGTGGCCCATGGGCGATGGCTACACCTTC	CASMGLWPMGDGYTF
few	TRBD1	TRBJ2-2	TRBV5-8	TGTGCCAGCAGCCACAGGGGGCGCAGCGGGGAGCTGTTTTTT	CASSHRGRSGELFF
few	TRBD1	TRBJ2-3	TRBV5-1	TGCGCCAGCAGCCCGGGACAGGTGATGGCCAGTGCTACGCAGTATTTT	CASSPGQVMASATQYF
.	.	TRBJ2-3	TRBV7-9	TGTGCCAGCAGCTTAGAATTCAGTCAGAACACAGATACGCAGTATTTT	CASSLEFSQNTDTQYF
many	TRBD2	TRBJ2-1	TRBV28	TGTGCCAGCAGTTCACTAGCGGGCTACAATGAGCAGTTCTTC	CASSSLAGYNEQFF
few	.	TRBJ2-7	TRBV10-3	TGTGCCATCAGTGAGTCGGGCTTGGGGAGGTACGAGCAGTACTTC	CAISESGLGRYEQYF
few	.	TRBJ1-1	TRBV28	TGTGCCAGCAGTCTGACAGATGAAGCTTTCTTT	CASSLTDEAFF
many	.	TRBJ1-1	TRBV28	TGTGCCAGCAGTTTATCGGTCGTGAACACTGAAGCTTTCTTT	CASSLSVVNTEAFF
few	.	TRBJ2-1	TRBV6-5	TGTGCCAGCAGTTACTCCGGGGAGGGGGGGCCCTACAATGAGCAGTTCTTC	CASSYSGEGGPYNEQFF
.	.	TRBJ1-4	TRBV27	TGTGCCAGCAGTTTATGGGGAGGGGAAAAACTGTTTTTT	CASSLWGGEKLFF
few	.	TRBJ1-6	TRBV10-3	TGTGCCGTAGGATCGGGGGGCAAGAATTCACCCCTCCACTTT	CAVGSGGKNSPLHF
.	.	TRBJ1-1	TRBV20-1	TGCAGTGCCAGTCCAGGGGTAAGCACTGAAGCTTTCTTT	CSASPGVSTEAFF
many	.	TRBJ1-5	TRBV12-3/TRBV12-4	TGTGCCAGCAGTTTGACAGCAGGTATGGGTAATCAGCCCCAGCATTTT	CASSLTAGMGNQPQHF
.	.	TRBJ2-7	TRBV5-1	TGCGCCAGCAGCCCAGATGAGGGGAATGGGCTCGAGCAGTACTTC	CASSPDEGNGLEQYF
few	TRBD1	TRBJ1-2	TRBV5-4	TGTGCCAGCAGGGGAGGACAGGGTAACTATGGCTACACCTTC	CASRGGQGNYGYTF
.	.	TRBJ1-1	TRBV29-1	TGCAGCGTAAAGGGCAGGGGAGCTTTTGTGGACACTGAAGCTTTCTTT	CSVKGRGAFVDTEAFF
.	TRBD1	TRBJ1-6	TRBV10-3	TGTGCCATCAGTGAGTCTAGACAGGGGTCGGGGAATTCACCCCTCCACTTT	CAISESRQGSGNSPLHF
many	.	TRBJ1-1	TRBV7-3	TGTGCCAGCAGCTTCACAGCGAACACTGAAGCTTTCTTT	CASSFTANTEAFF
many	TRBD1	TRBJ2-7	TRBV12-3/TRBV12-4	TGTGCCAGCAGTACCCAGGGACAGGGGTCCGAGCAGTACTTC	CASSTQGQGSEQYF
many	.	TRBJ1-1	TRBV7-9	TGTGCCAGCAGCTTGGCCCGGGAACCAGGGGCTGGAGGGACTGAAGCTTTCTTT	CASSLAREPGAGGTEAFF
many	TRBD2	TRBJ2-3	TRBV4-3	TGCGCCAGCAGCCAAGGCCACGGGGGGATAGATACGCAGTATTTT	CASSQGHGGIDTQYF
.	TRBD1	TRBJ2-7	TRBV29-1	TGCAGCGTTGACTCCGGGACAGGGGTCTTAGAGCAGTACTTC	CSVDSGTGVLEQYF
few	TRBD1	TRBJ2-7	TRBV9	TGTGCCAGCAGCGTCGACAGGGGATCCTACGAGCAGTACTTC	CASSVDRGSYEQYF
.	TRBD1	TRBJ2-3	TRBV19	TGTGCCAGTAGTACCTCGACAGGGGGCACAGATACGCAGTATTTT	CASSTSTGGTDTQYF
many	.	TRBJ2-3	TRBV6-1	TGTGCCAGCAGTCAGAGGACAGATACGCAGTATTTT	CASSQRTDTQYF
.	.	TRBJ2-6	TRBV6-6	TGTGCCAGTCGTGGGGGGGGGGCATCGAATTCGGCTGGGGCCAACGTCCTGACTTTC	CASRGGGASNSAGANVLTF